The 31 T cell receptor beta chains below all came from one sample that was sequenced in a study of cytomegalovirus exposure and HLA in healthy donors. Assay: immunoSEQ multiplex PCR; the TCRdb copy retains only in-frame clones and omits some. The sample has 150,000 to 200,000 clones; 75% to 95% are singletons. The sequencing sample was made of PBMCs. The origin of the receptors is a woman aged 18-29 years in good health and CMV-seropositive.

This chain connects TRBV13 to TRBJ2-1; 14 bases are a match to TRBD2. Trimming at V came to 5 bases and at J to 9 bases, leaving 15 bases not matched to a gene. The CDR3 is 18 residues long. Germline V gene sequence: CDR1 PRHDT, CDR2 FYEKMQ (reference sequence). CDR3 nucleotide sequence: TGTGCCAGCAGCGCCGCAGGGACTAGCGGGAGAGTAATGTTTGAGCAGTTCTTC. Amino acids: CASSAAGTSGRVMFEQFF. Full variable domain (remainder filled in from reference TRBV13 and TRBJ2-1): AAGVIQSPRHLIKEKRETATLKCYPIPRHDTVYWYQQGPGQDPQFLISFYEKMQSDKGSIPDRFSAQQFSDYHSELNMSSLELGDSALYFCASSAAGTSGRVMFEQFFGPGTRLTVL.

The count of this clone is one. This rearrangement joins TRBV2 to TRBJ2-1; TRBD2 might be the D (5 bases). The CDR3 covers 15 residues. In germline, CDR1 is SNHLY, CDR2 FYNNEI. V was shortened by 5 bases and J by 0 bases, with 11 bases between the two germline ends. The CDR3 nucleotides read TGTGCCAGCAGTTCTAGCAAGAGCTCCTACAATGAGCAGTTCTTC. Amino acid sequence: CASSSSKSSYNEQFF. Complete variable domain (other parts from reference TRBV2 and TRBJ2-1): EPEVTQTPSHQVTQMGQEVILRCVPISNHLYFYWYRQILGQKVEFLVSFYNNEISEKSEIFDDQFSVERPDGSNFTLKIRSTKLEDSAMYFCASSSSKSSYNEQFFGPGTRLTVL.

The chain's CDR3 is CASSFFWSNNEQFF. The CDR3 nucleotides are TGCGCCAGCAGCTTTTTTTGGAGCAACAATGAGCAGTTCTTC. This chain joins TRBV5-1 and TRBJ2-1; D uncertain. This CDR3 is built from 14 residues. The V gene lost 2 bases and the J gene lost 5 bases, with 11 bases spanning the gap. Germline loops: CDR1 SGHRS, CDR2 YFSETQ.

This rearrangement joins TRBV28 to TRBJ1-1; D gene unclear. The CDR3 contains 13 residues. V was clipped by 3 bases and J by 1 base, with 6 bases between them. CDR1 is MDHEN, CDR2 SYDVKM, per germline. The CDR3 loop is CASSFEGNTEAFF. CDR3 DNA: TGTGCCAGCAGTTTCGAGGGGAACACTGAAGCTTTCTTT.

This sequence joins TRBV23-1 and TRBJ1-1, with D possibly being TRBD1 (6 bases). TRBV23-1 qualifies as an ORF whose function is uncertain. V shed 0 bases and J shed 1 base, with 12 bases lying between them. The CDR3 contains 16 residues. The CDR3 protein is CASSQSRGGANTEAFF. As DNA, the CDR3 is TGCGCCAGCAGTCAATCCCGCGGGGGCGCGAACACTGAAGCTTTCTTT.

The chain carries TRBV5-6 and TRBJ1-2; D may be TRBD1 (5 bases). V was clipped by 2 bases and J by 5 bases, with 10 bases between them. The CDR3 length is 13 residues. Germline CDR1 SGHDT, CDR2 YYEEEE. The CDR3: CASSLRQLYGYTF. The CDR3 DNA follows: TGTGCCAGCAGCTTAAGACAGCTTTATGGCTACACCTTC. Filled out from reference TRBV5-6 and TRBJ1-2, the complete variable domain reads DAGVTQSPTHLIKTRGQQVTLRCSPKSGHDTVSWYQQALGQGPQFIFQYYEEEERQRGNFPDRFSGHQFPNYSSELNVNALLLGDSALYLCASSLRQLYGYTFGSGTRLTVV.

This clone was seen a few times. The chain combines TRBV7-9 with TRBJ1-2; D is perhaps TRBD1 (5 bases). Germline V gene lookup returns CDR1 SEHNR and CDR2 FQNEAQ (reference sequence). V was cut by 2 bases and J by 3 bases, with 10 bases left in between. CDR3 length equals 14 residues. The chain's CDR3 is CASSLTGGDYGYTF. CDR3 sequence (DNA): TGTGCCAGCAGCTTAACAGGAGGGGACTATGGCTACACCTTC.

This clone was found once. CDR3 coding DNA: TGTGCCAGCAGCCCCAGGCCTACTCAAGAGACCCAGTACTTC. Amino acid sequence: CASSPRPTQETQYF. The chain joins TRBV7-2 to TRBJ2-5; unclear D gene. The germline V gene encodes CDR1 SGHTA and CDR2 FQGNSA. The CDR3 covers 14 residues. V was shortened by 5 bases and J by 2 bases, with 12 bases between the two germline ends. The complete variable domain, with remaining parts taken from reference TRBV7-2 and TRBJ2-5, reads GAGVSQSPSNKVTEKGKDVELRCDPISGHTALYWYRQSLGQGLEFLIYFQGNSAPDKSGLPSDRFSAERTGGSVSTLTIQRTQQEDSAVYLCASSPRPTQETQYFGPGTRLLVL.

Of note for this clone: Other DNA sequences in the sample encode the same CDR3. The genes are TRBV10-3 and TRBJ2-2; TRBD2 matches at 11 bases. CDR3 length equals 15 residues. J gave up 5 bases and V 11 bases, and 10 bases lay outside the gene matches. Germline CDR1 and CDR2: ENHRY and SYGVKD. The CDR3 DNA sequence: TGTGCCTCGGGGCTAGCGGGAGGAGGGACCGGGGAGCTGTTTTTT. Its translation: CASGLAGGGTGELFF.

The CDR3 bases are TGTGCCACCCTGGAGGGGGCGAGCTCCTACAATGAGCAGTTCTTC. Its translation: CATLEGASSYNEQFF. The chain joins TRBV10-3 to TRBJ2-1, with D maybe TRBD1 (7 bases). This CDR3 region has 15 residues. V lost 10 bases to trimming and J lost 0 bases, with 16 bases between them. Germline values: CDR1 ENHRY, CDR2 SYGVKD.

This chain's CDR3 is CASTGGMGQGRTDTQYF. The CDR3 DNA sequence: TGTGCCAGCACTGGGGGTATGGGACAGGGGAGAACAGATACGCAGTATTTT. The chain employs TRBV2 and TRBJ2-3; 10 bases line up with TRBD1. V was pared by 7 bases and J by 3 bases, with 13 bases of the junction left unmatched. The CDR3 extends over 17 amino acids. Germline V CDR1 and CDR2: SNHLY, FYNNEI.

This sequence joins TRBV27 and TRBJ2-5; 11 bases line up with TRBD1. Germline V gene data show CDR1 as MNHEY and CDR2 as SMNVEV (reference sequence). J was trimmed by 1 base and V by 6 bases; bases with no gene match: 4. The CDR3 totals 15 residues. The CDR3 region has the DNA TGTGCCAGCAGCTCCGGGACAGGGGGCCAAGAGACCCAGTACTTC. Amino acids: CASSSGTGGQETQYF.

This clone was seen only a few times. The chain carries TRBV13 and TRBJ2-1; 7 bases line up with TRBD1. The CDR3 length is 15 residues. Germline V gene data show CDR1 as PRHDT and CDR2 as FYEKMQ (reference sequence). The V segment lost 4 bases and the J segment 0 bases; nucleotides outside the gene matches: 3. CDR3 coding DNA: TGTGCCAGCAGCTCACAGGGGAGCTCCTACAATGAGCAGTTCTTC. It codes for CASSSQGSSYNEQFF.

This clone was recorded once. The chain employs TRBV5-5 and TRBJ2-7, with D possibly TRBD2 on 5 matching bases. V lost 4 bases and J lost 2, with 13 bases in between. Germline CDR1 is SGHKS and CDR2 is YYEKEE (reference sequence). This CDR3 comprises 14 residues. CDR3 coding DNA: TGTGCCAGCAGCCATAACCCCGGGGCCTACGAGCAGTACTTC. As protein: CASSHNPGAYEQYF.

The rearrangement joins TRBV7-9 to TRBJ1-1, with TRBD1 matching 7 bases. This CDR3 comprises 13 residues. The trim removed 5 bases at V and 14 bases at J, leaving 14 bases unmatched. Germline V CDR1 and CDR2: SEHNR, FQNEAQ (reference sequence). CDR3: CASSKKSSTGLFF. The CDR3 bases are TGTGCCAGCAGCAAGAAAAGTTCGACAGGGCTGTTCTTT.

The chain has TRBV9 and TRBJ2-1, with 8 positions matching TRBD2. V lost 0 bases to trimming and J lost 4 bases; unmatched junction nucleotides: 6. CDR3 length: 16 amino acids. Per the germline V gene, CDR1 is SGDLS and CDR2 is YYNGEE. CDR3 region: CASSVGGAGGYNEQFF. CDR3 in DNA: TGTGCCAGCAGCGTAGGGGGCGCGGGAGGTTACAATGAGCAGTTCTTC.

The chain links TRBV25-1 to TRBJ2-5; 7 positions match TRBD2. Germline loops: CDR1 MGHDK, CDR2 SYGVNS. Losses at the gene ends were 1 base for V and 5 bases for J; bases not matched to a gene: 7. This CDR3 comprises 15 residues. Here the CDR3 DNA reads TGTGCCAGCAGTGAATCTGATGCGGGAGATGAGACCCAGTACTTC. Translating gives CASSESDAGDETQYF.

V is TRBV28 and J is TRBJ2-7, with 7 bases fitting TRBD1. This CDR3 region has 13 residues. After removal of 5 bases from V and 1 base from J, the junction contained 2 bases not matched to a gene. Germline CDR1 reads MDHEN; CDR2 reads SYDVKM. CDR3 in DNA: TGTGCCAGCAGTAAACAGGGGTCCTACGAGCAGTACTTC. As protein: CASSKQGSYEQYF.

V usage is TRBV27 and J usage is TRBJ2-2; 7 bases line up with TRBD2. This CDR3 comprises 16 residues. The V and J ends lost 6 bases and 3 bases, in that order; junction bases with no gene match: 10. Germline V lookup: CDR1 MNHEY, CDR2 SMNVEV (reference sequence). CDR3 coding DNA: TGTGCCAGCAGGCTAAGGCGGGGGTTGGACACCGGGGAGCTGTTTTTT. Translation gives CASRLRRGLDTGELFF.

The chain carries TRBV19 and TRBJ1-2, with D unclear. The CDR3 consists of 15 residues. CDR1 is LNHDA, CDR2 SQIVND, per germline (reference sequence). Trimming took off 1 base at V and 4 bases at J, with 13 bases between the two ends. CDR3 amino acids: CASSIVDSFVYGYTF. The CDR3 bases are TGTGCCAGTAGTATAGTCGACTCTTTCGTCTATGGCTACACCTTC.

CDR3 nucleotide sequence: TGTGCCAGCACCCTGACAGTCAACTCCTACGAGCAGTACTTC. Encoded protein: CASTLTVNSYEQYF. The chain carries TRBV6-5 and TRBJ2-7; D possibly corresponds to TRBD1 (5 bases). This CDR3 contains 14 residues. Trimming took 7 bases from V and 0 from J, leaving 13 bases between them. The germline CDR1 and CDR2 sequences are MNHEY and SVGAGI.

The V call is TRBV20-1, the J call TRBJ2-5, with D possibly TRBD1 on 5 matching bases. Germline V lookup: CDR1 DFQATT, CDR2 SNEGSKA (reference sequence). The CDR3 extends over 11 amino acids. V gave up 7 bases and J gave up 4 bases, with 10 bases separating them. As DNA, the CDR3 is TGCAGTGGGGGCTTACGAGAGACCCAGTACTTC. Its translation: CSGGLRETQYF.

To note about this clone: The sample contains more than one DNA sequence encoding this CDR3. The V and J genes are TRBV5-4 and TRBJ2-7; 8 nucleotides line up with TRBD2. J gave up 3 bases and V 0 bases, and 5 bases lay outside the gene matches. This CDR3 region has 15 residues. CDR1 and CDR2 (germline): SGHNT, YYREEE (reference sequence). In DNA form, the CDR3 reads TGTGCCAGCAGCTTGGCCGGGACTAGTGGCTACGAGCAGTACTTC. It specifies CASSLAGTSGYEQYF.

The chain combines TRBV29-1 with TRBJ1-1; 9 nucleotides match TRBD1. The CDR3 is 13 amino acids. Germline loops: CDR1 SQVTM, CDR2 ANQGSEA. Trimming at V came to 7 bases and at J to 5 bases, leaving 8 bases not matched to a gene. CDR3 bases: TGCAGCGAGAGACAGGGGGGGATGACTGAAGCTTTCTTT. It encodes CSERQGGMTEAFF. Together with reference TRBV29-1 and TRBJ1-1, the CDR3 gives the full variable domain: SAVISQKPSRDICQRGTSLTIQCQVDSQVTMMFWYRQQPGQSLTLIATANQGSEATYESGFVIDKFPISRPNLTFSTLTVSNMSPEDSSIYLCSERQGGMTEAFFGQGTRLTVV.

The CDR3 loop is CASSVRDRAGTAPQYF. The CDR3 DNA is TGTGCCAGTAGTGTCAGGGACAGGGCCGGCACAGCTCCGCAGTATTTT. The chain uses TRBV19 and TRBJ2-3; 9 nucleotides align to TRBD1. Germline V gene data show CDR1 as LNHDA and CDR2 as SQIVND (reference sequence). V trimming: 5 bases; J trimming: 10 bases; junction bases outside the gene matches: 16. The CDR3 runs to 16 residues.

Here the CDR3 reads CASSLFNYGYTF. Written as DNA, the CDR3 is TGTGCCAGCAGTCTTTTTAACTATGGCTACACCTTC. The rearrangement uses TRBV28 and TRBJ1-2; no clear D. V lost 5 bases to trimming and J lost 1 base, with 5 bases between them. The CDR3 length is 12 residues. Germline CDR1 and CDR2: MDHEN and SYDVKM.

The V gene is TRBV6-1, the J gene TRBJ1-4; TRBD1 matches at 10 bases. The CDR3 has 15 residues. Germline CDR1 MNHNS, CDR2 SASEGT. The junction had 1 base not matched to a gene; V was cut back by 6 bases and J by 0 bases. The CDR3 DNA is TGTGCCAGCAGAGGACAGGGGGCAACTAATGAAAAACTGTTTTTT. The encoded protein is CASRGQGATNEKLFF.

This chain connects TRBV29-1 to TRBJ1-4; the D is unclear. There are 14 residues in the CDR3. Per germline, CDR1 SQVTM and CDR2 ANQGSEA. Trimming left V 7 bases short and J 2 bases short, with 14 bases between. CDR3 in DNA: TGCAGCGCCCAAACGGGCGGGACTAATGAAAAACTGTTTTTT. Translated: CSAQTGGTNEKLFF.

This clone appeared a single time. The chain links TRBV5-6 to TRBJ1-2; D is possibly TRBD1 (5 bases). CDR3 length: 15 residues. Trimming took 4 bases from V and 5 from J, leaving 18 bases between them. Germline V CDR1 and CDR2: SGHDT, YYEEEE. The CDR3 here is CASSINMGGEYGYTF. DNA of the CDR3: TGTGCCAGCAGCATTAATATGGGGGGAGAGTATGGCTACACCTTC. The variable domain in full, completed from reference TRBV5-6 and TRBJ1-2, reads DAGVTQSPTHLIKTRGQQVTLRCSPKSGHDTVSWYQQALGQGPQFIFQYYEEEERQRGNFPDRFSGHQFPNYSSELNVNALLLGDSALYLCASSINMGGEYGYTFGSGTRLTVV.

The chain couples TRBV13 to TRBJ1-3, with unresolved D. Trimming took off 7 bases at V and 2 bases at J, with 6 bases between the two ends. CDR1 and CDR2 from the germline V gene are PRHDT and FYEKMQ (reference sequence). CDR3 size: 12 residues. The CDR3 nucleotides are TGTGCCAGCAATATCGCTGGAAACACCATATATTTT. Translated: CASNIAGNTIYF. The variable domain in full, completed from reference TRBV13 and TRBJ1-3, reads AAGVIQSPRHLIKEKRETATLKCYPIPRHDTVYWYQQGPGQDPQFLISFYEKMQSDKGSIPDRFSAQQFSDYHSELNMSSLELGDSALYFCASNIAGNTIYFGEGSWLTVV.

This clone was detected only a few times. The chain links TRBV10-1 to TRBJ1-2; 10 bases fit TRBD1. The CDR3 spans 18 residues. CDR1 and CDR2 from the germline V gene are WNHNN and SYGVQD (reference sequence). The V segment lost 0 bases and the J segment 4 bases; nucleotides outside the gene matches: 11. The CDR3, as DNA: TGCGCCAGCAGTGAGTCCTCGTCCGGGACAGGGGTTACCTATGGCTACACCTTC. Protein: CASSESSSGTGVTYGYTF.